This T cell receptor beta chain was sequenced for a study of blood T cells in healthy people across ages (dated by TCRdb to about 2015). For the wider study: In model experiments, roughly one uniquely barcoded TCR beta cDNA molecule per two T cells was captured by template switching. To avoid experimental bias, donors of different ages were randomly spread across the sequencing lanes. To track age-related changes in TCR beta repertoire diversity, the study relied on deep sequencing normalized with unique cDNA molecular identifiers. Two additional independent replicas of 1 million unique cDNA reads from the same blood draw were analyzed for two donors (one aged 18 to 29 and one aged 80 or older). Donors were grouped into four age groups: young (average 16 years), middle-aged (39), aged (around 56) and long-lived (approximately 81).

Study-level results and caveats: The CMV infection status of donors was not known, potentially confounding age-related changes in expanded clonotypes. Bulk unsorted PBMC profiling prevented conclusive comparison of naive and antigen-experienced compartments. Estimates of total diversity based on one million sequenced T cells were considered lower bounds and underestimates. Observed TCR beta diversity per million T cells fell roughly linearly with age, and a significant reduction was already apparent by age about 36. Compared with the aged group, more naive CD4+ T cells, fewer expanded clones and increased TCR diversity were shown by the long-lived group, suggesting age selection. A strong correlation was found between observed TCR beta diversity and the percentage of naive T cells measured by flow cytometry.

Trimming at the junction amounts to 0 bases on V and 1 base on J, and the germline ends lie 10 bases apart. There are 16 amino acids in the CDR3, from cysteine to phenylalanine inclusive. Only the CDR3 DNA is retained, 48 bases long and in frame from the first base. Taken from the germline V gene, the CDR1 and CDR2 loops are LGHNA and YSLEER. Libraries were constructed by 5' RACE. Sequencing was performed on an Illumina HiSeq 2500. A second PCR of roughly 7 to 11 cycles was performed with a sample-barcoded 5' primer and a J-beta primer mix. A unique molecular identifier was introduced onto each TCR beta cDNA molecule by a template-switch 5' adaptor carrying 12 random nucleotides. At least 3 million CDR3-containing paired-end reads were obtained from each sample. The Mint cDNA synthesis kit, primed by a TRBC-specific oligonucleotide, was used to synthesize first-strand cDNA from all RNA. Following uracil-DNA glycosylase treatment, all cDNA underwent a first 18-cycle PCR with the universal primers M1SS and BC2_uni_R. Per the authors' processing: Normalization of each sample was performed by random selection of 1 million high-quality reads, each carrying a distinct molecular identifier. Instead of being binned into consensus sequences, reads with shared molecular identifiers were discarded. MiTCR, with a Q25 quality threshold and the strictest error-elimination algorithm, was used for CDR3 identification, clonotype clustering and error correction. A nonparametric unseen species model with Euler transformation was used to estimate a lower bound on total TCR beta diversity. TCRdb redid the processing of the public reads, applying fastp at Q25 and MiXCR, and retained in-frame beta chains. Records with the same CDR3 protein are collapsed into one entry carrying the most frequent genes and DNA. For this entry, the V and J calls and clone size follow TCRdb and not the study's own pipeline. The sample yields approximately 810,000 distinct CDR3 sequences; about 28% were counted once. Jointly, the top ten make up 15% to 20% of the sample.

The roughly 39 donors, aged about 6 to 95 years, were systemically healthy Caucasian individuals from Russia. Each donor gave about 9.2 milliliters of peripheral blood, drawn into EDTA-treated Vacutainer tubes. Ficoll-Paque density-gradient centrifugation was used to isolate PBMCs, with at least 6.5 million per sample. Total RNA, at least 6 micrograms per sample, was extracted from PBMCs with Trizol reagent. For every donor, an aliquot of PBMCs went through flow cytometry to measure the percentages of naive CD45RAhigh/CD27high T cells. In this sample, this clonotype turned up many times. The antigen this receptor binds is unknown. Per-nucleotide qualities are absent, and no much larger clonotype sits a single base away.

Sequences were obtained from blood. The TCR comes from a woman at least 80 years old in good health. Recombination joined TRBV4-3 with TRBJ2-1, with no D gene named confidently. The CDR3 loop reads CASSQETELSYNEQFF. The sequenced DNA: TGCGCCAGCAGCCAAGAAACCGAGCTGTCCTACAATGAGCAGTTCTTC.